A selection of T cell receptor beta chains follows, all from one sample in a study of response to subunit inactivated influenza vaccine. Via MiXCR, TCRdb re-called the RT-PCR reads, giving one row per CDR3 protein. The sample carries 650,000 or so distinct CDR3 sequences, about 15% recorded once. The starting material was PBMCs from blood, obtained less than 15 days before vaccination. The receptors come from a man aged 50 or older who received an inactivated influenza vaccine. Both conserved end residues are part of each CDR3. A D gene is named only where the DNA matches it firmly. Expanded clones are given a class, and other clones once, few, many or no size at all.

>TRBV25-1|TRBJ2-2|-|-
TGTGCCAGCAGTCCGAGACACCCAACTTCAACCGGGGAGCTGTTTTTT
CASSPRHPTSTGELFF
>TRBV11-2|TRBJ1-2|-|TRBD1
TGTGCCAGCAGCCGACAGGGTTTTTATGGCTACACCTTC
CASSRQGFYGYTF
>TRBV7-9|TRBJ2-1|-|TRBD2
TGTGCCAGCAGCTTAGTGCGGGAGGTTAATGATCAGTTCTTC
CASSLVREVNDQFF
>TRBV6-2/TRBV6-3|TRBJ1-1|-|-
TGTGCCAGCAATTATCGCACTGAAGCTTTCTTT
CASNYRTEAFF
>TRBV5-6|TRBJ1-2|-|TRBD1
TGTGCCAGCAGCTTGGTGGGGACAGGGGCCTATGGCTACACCTTC
CASSLVGTGAYGYTF
>TRBV7-6|TRBJ2-1|-|-
TGTGCCAGCAGCTTGACGTTCTCCTACAATGAGCAGTTCTTC
CASSLTFSYNEQFF
>TRBV20-1|TRBJ1-2|-|-
TGCAGTGCTGGTAACTATGGCTACACCTTC
CSAGNYGYTF
>TRBV9|TRBJ2-1|-|TRBD1
TGTGCCAGCAGCTCACCTCTCCGGGACAGGGGGGAGTATGAGCAGTTCTTC
CASSSPLRDRGEYEQFF
>TRBV4-1|TRBJ1-6|many|-
TGCGCCAGCAGCCAAGACGGACTGGGGTCAAATTCACCCCTCCACTTT
CASSQDGLGSNSPLHF
>TRBV6-2/TRBV6-3|TRBJ2-1|-|-
TGTGCCAGCAGTTACGAGGTTGGCTCCTACAATGAGCAGTTCTTC
CASSYEVGSYNEQFF
>TRBV27|TRBJ2-7|-|-
TGTGCCAGCAGTTTATCCAGGACCGGCTCCTACGAGCAGTACTTC
CASSLSRTGSYEQYF
>TRBV4-1|TRBJ2-7|many|TRBD1
TGCGCCAGCAGCCAAGGACAGGGACCCTCCTACGAGCAGTACTTC
CASSQGQGPSYEQYF
>TRBV2|TRBJ1-2|many|-
TGTGCCAGCACGCTCGCCGTTGGCTACACCTTC
CASTLAVGYTF
>TRBV20-1|TRBJ2-3|many|-
TGCAGTGCTCGGCGGGGGCCTAGCACAGATACGCAGTATTTT
CSARRGPSTDTQYF
>TRBV9|TRBJ2-7|-|-
TGTGCCAGCAGCGTAGGCGGAGACTACTACGAGCAGTACTTC
CASSVGGDYYEQYF
>TRBV3-1|TRBJ2-6|few|-
TGTGCCAGCAGCCAATACCCGATGTCTGGGGCCAACGTCCTGACTTTC
CASSQYPMSGANVLTF
>TRBV28|TRBJ2-1|-|TRBD2
TGTGCCAGCAGCCCTCGTCGGACTAGCAAGTTCTTC
CASSPRRTSKFF
>TRBV6-1|TRBJ2-7|-|TRBD2
TGTGCCAGCAGGCGACTAGCGGGGGCCTACGAGCAGCACTTC
CASRRLAGAYEQHF
>TRBV7-2|TRBJ2-7|-|-
TGTGCCAGCAGCTTTTTTGGGACTTCCACCTACGAGCAGTACTTC
CASSFFGTSTYEQYF
>TRBV2|TRBJ2-7|-|-
TGTGCCAGCAGAGCGAATCCAGGGGACCCAACCGCGAGGCAGTACTTC
CASRANPGDPTARQYF
>TRBV12-3/TRBV12-4|TRBJ2-7|few|-
TGTGCCAGCACCTCGCGGGGCTCCGACTACGAGCAGTACTTC
CASTSRGSDYEQYF
>TRBV6-5|TRBJ2-5|many|-
TGTGCCAGCAGTTACGGAACTAGCAAAGGGGGGGAGACCCAGTACTTC
CASSYGTSKGGETQYF
>TRBV20-1|TRBJ2-7|many|TRBD1
TGCAGTGCTAGCGACAGGGGGATCTACGAGCAGTACTTC
CSASDRGIYEQYF
>TRBV28|TRBJ2-1|-|TRBD2
TGTGCCAGCAGTACCAGACTAGCGGGAGAGGTCTCCTACAATGAGCAGTTCTTC
CASSTRLAGEVSYNEQFF
>TRBV2|TRBJ1-5|few|-
TGTGCCAGCAGTGAAAACAATCAGCCCCAGCATTTT
CASSENNQPQHF
>TRBV29-1|TRBJ2-7|many|TRBD1
TGCAGCGTTGACCCCCGGGGACAGGGGACCGAGCAGTACTTC
CSVDPRGQGTEQYF
>TRBV20-1|TRBJ2-5|many|TRBD2
TGCAGTGCTAGAGATAGACTAGCCGTACAAGAGACCCAGTACTTC
CSARDRLAVQETQYF
>TRBV5-1|TRBJ2-5|-|-
TGCGCCAGCAGCTTGGACCCTAGTAAAGAGACCCAGTACTTC
CASSLDPSKETQYF
>TRBV5-6|TRBJ2-3|few|-
TGTGCCAGCAGTAACGGACGCGCCGGCGGAAACACAGATACGCAGTATTTT
CASSNGRAGGNTDTQYF
>TRBV10-1|TRBJ2-2|-|TRBD1
TGCGCCAGCACCCCGGGACAGGGCAACACCGGGGAGCTGTTTTTT
CASTPGQGNTGELFF
>TRBV4-3|TRBJ1-4|few|-
TGCGCCAGCAGCCAAGATGGAGGGCTACTCGGTGAAAAACTGTTTTTT
CASSQDGGLLGEKLFF
>TRBV7-9|TRBJ2-1|few|-
TGTGCCAGCCACGGGGCCAGTACCTACAATGAGCAGTTCTTC
CASHGASTYNEQFF
>TRBV7-2|TRBJ2-3|few|-
TGTGCCAGCAGCCCCTTTGAGTCGGCAAGCACAGATACGCAGTATTTT
CASSPFESASTDTQYF
>TRBV7-2|TRBJ2-5|few|-
TGTGCCAGCAGCCTATCCTACGGGACTTTGGAGACCCAGTACTTC
CASSLSYGTLETQYF
>TRBV4-3|TRBJ1-6|-|-
TGCGCCAGCAGCCAAGAATTCAACATCGGACAAATTAATTCACCCCTCCACTTT
CASSQEFNIGQINSPLHF
>TRBV28|TRBJ2-7|-|-
TGTGCCAGCAATCCAGGGGGGGCTTTCAGCTCCTACGAGCAGTACTTC
CASNPGGAFSSYEQYF
>TRBV7-9|TRBJ2-1|few|TRBD1
TGTGCCAGCAGCCCTCGACAGGGGGCGGGTGAGCAGTTCTTC
CASSPRQGAGEQFF
>TRBV4-1|TRBJ2-3|many|TRBD2
TGCGCCAGCAGCCAAGAGGAGACTAGCGGGGGAAATACGCAGTATTTT
CASSQEETSGGNTQYF
>TRBV20-1|TRBJ1-1|few|-
TGCAGTGCCAAGGTACGGGGATGGGGAACTGAAGCTTTCTTT
CSAKVRGWGTEAFF
>TRBV4-2|TRBJ2-1|-|TRBD2
TGTGCCAGCAGCCAAGAAGAATGGACTAGCGGGAGCCAACCGGACGATGAGCAGTTCTTC
CASSQEEWTSGSQPDDEQFF
>TRBV29-1|TRBJ2-1|many|-
TGCAGCGTTGGTAATACACAAGTTGAGCAGTTCTTC
CSVGNTQVEQFF
>TRBV5-1|TRBJ2-1|-|-
TGCGCCAGCAGCTTGAATGACAATGAGCAGTTCTTC
CASSLNDNEQFF
>TRBV20-1|TRBJ2-2|few|-
TGCAGTGCTAGCTCACTACTGAACACCGGGGAGCTGTTTTTT
CSASSLLNTGELFF
>TRBV6-5|TRBJ2-5|-|-
TGTGCCAGCAGTTACGAATTAATCTCCCCGGGGACCCAGTACTTC
CASSYELISPGTQYF
>TRBV20-1|TRBJ2-3|-|TRBD2
TGCAGTGCTAGTGAGCGGGAGGCCACAGATACGCAGTATTTT
CSASEREATDTQYF
>TRBV5-6|TRBJ1-5|few|TRBD1
TGTGCCAGCAGCCTGCAAGTAAAACCCAAACAGGGGTTGGGCAATCAGCCCCAGCATTTT
CASSLQVKPKQGLGNQPQHF
>TRBV28|TRBJ2-7|-|-
TGTGCCAGCAGTTCCGGGAGTTTAACATACGAGCAGTACTTC
CASSSGSLTYEQYF
>TRBV28|TRBJ1-4|few|-
TGTGCCAGCAGTCCCCGTTTTGGGCCTAATGAAAAACTGTTTTTT
CASSPRFGPNEKLFF
>TRBV13|TRBJ2-2|-|-
TGTGCCAGCAGCGCCTCATCGGGACGGAGCTTGGAGCTTTTCTCCGGGGAGCTGTTTTTT
CASSASSGRSLELFSGELFF
>TRBV18|TRBJ2-7|few|-
TGTGCCAGCTCACCATTCCCCTTGCGGTTATCATCCTACGAGCAGTACTTC
CASSPFPLRLSSYEQYF
>TRBV10-3|TRBJ2-3|many|-
TGTGCCATCAGTGAGGGACTGGCTCGAGATACGCAGTATTTT
CAISEGLARDTQYF
>TRBV15|TRBJ2-1|-|-
TGTGCCACCAGCAGAGATAGGATAAATGAGCAGTTCTTC
CATSRDRINEQFF
>TRBV6-1|TRBJ1-6|few|-
TGTGCCAGCAGAGCGGGTCTTTCCTCACCCCTCCACTTT
CASRAGLSSPLHF
>TRBV9|TRBJ2-4|few|-
TGTGCCAGCAGCGTAGACGATTGGGCGGAGGGCATTCAGTACTTC
CASSVDDWAEGIQYF